A selection of T cell receptor beta chains follows, all from one sample in a study of blood T cell repertoires in COVID-19. Using immunoSEQ multiplex PCR, the repertoire was profiled, and TCRdb retains in-frame clones only, with some absent. The sample includes around 170,000 clones, over 65% of them seen just once. The sequenced sample consisted of peripheral blood. Source of these receptors: a woman older than 75 with acute or convalescent COVID-19. CDR3s include the opening cysteine and the closing phenylalanine or tryptophan. The order of the fields is clone size, V gene, J gene, D gene, CDR3 protein, CDR3 DNA. A D gene is named only where the DNA matches it firmly. Size is stated for part of the rows, as once, few or many counts, or as a class when the clone is expanded.

abundance: few
v_gene: TRBV19
j_gene: TRBJ1-4
d_gene: .
CDR3aa: CASSRKSPGLGTNEKLFF
CDR3nt: TGTGCCAGTAGTAGAAAAAGCCCGGGACTGGGAACTAATGAAAAACTGTTTTTT

abundance: .
v_gene: TRBV5-4
j_gene: TRBJ2-5
d_gene: TRBD2
CDR3aa: CASSLTKAGGETQYF
CDR3nt: TGTGCCAGCAGCTTGACTAAAGCGGGAGGAGAGACCCAGTACTTC

abundance: .
v_gene: TRBV4-2
j_gene: TRBJ1-5
d_gene: .
CDR3aa: CASSQDLEKSLRQGEQPQHF
CDR3nt: TGTGCCAGCAGCCAAGATCTAGAAAAATCCCTGCGGCAGGGTGAACAGCCCCAGCATTTT

abundance: once
v_gene: TRBV5-1
j_gene: TRBJ2-7
d_gene: TRBD1
CDR3aa: CASSSGDSSYEQYF
CDR3nt: TGCGCCAGCAGCTCCGGGGACAGCTCCTACGAGCAGTACTTC

abundance: few
v_gene: TRBV19
j_gene: TRBJ1-2
d_gene: TRBD1
CDR3aa: CASVDRGGKNYGYTF
CDR3nt: TGTGCCAGTGTCGACAGGGGAGGAAAAAACTATGGCTACACCTTC

abundance: .
v_gene: TRBV4-2
j_gene: TRBJ2-7
d_gene: TRBD2
CDR3aa: CASSQGASGRKYF
CDR3nt: TGTGCCAGCAGCCAAGGGGCTAGCGGGAGGAAGTACTTC

abundance: .
v_gene: TRBV5-1
j_gene: TRBJ2-7
d_gene: .
CDR3aa: CASSLGDRGLYYEQYF
CDR3nt: TGCGCCAGCAGCTTGGGCGACAGAGGACTATACTACGAGCAGTACTTC

abundance: .
v_gene: TRBV24-1
j_gene: TRBJ1-4
d_gene: .
CDR3aa: CATSDAGYPNEKLFF
CDR3nt: TGTGCCACCAGTGATGCAGGGTACCCTAATGAAAAACTGTTTTTT

abundance: .
v_gene: TRBV7-9
j_gene: TRBJ2-3
d_gene: TRBD1
CDR3aa: CASSLGTGDATDTQYF
CDR3nt: TGTGCCAGCAGCTTAGGGACAGGGGATGCTACAGATACGCAGTATTTT

abundance: .
v_gene: TRBV2
j_gene: TRBJ2-7
d_gene: .
CDR3aa: CASSELGGGAYEQYF
CDR3nt: TGTGCCAGCAGTGAATTAGGAGGGGGCGCCTACGAGCAGTACTTC

abundance: .
v_gene: TRBV29-1
j_gene: TRBJ2-5
d_gene: .
CDR3aa: CSVARGNQETQYF
CDR3nt: TGCAGCGTTGCCCGGGGAAATCAAGAGACCCAGTACTTC

abundance: .
v_gene: TRBV10-1
j_gene: TRBJ2-7
d_gene: .
CDR3aa: CASSDVDRPSSYEQYF
CDR3nt: TGCGCCAGCAGTGACGTGGACAGACCGAGCTCCTACGAGCAGTACTTC

abundance: .
v_gene: TRBV6-4
j_gene: TRBJ2-3
d_gene: .
CDR3aa: CASRGTSTDTQYF
CDR3nt: TGTGCCAGCAGGGGGACTAGCACAGATACGCAGTATTTT

abundance: few
v_gene: TRBV30
j_gene: TRBJ2-7
d_gene: TRBD1
CDR3aa: CAWRRDSDTYEQYF
CDR3nt: TGTGCCTGGAGAAGGGACAGCGATACCTACGAGCAGTACTTC

abundance: .
v_gene: TRBV9
j_gene: TRBJ2-7
d_gene: TRBD1
CDR3aa: CASSVDGQGRFEQYF
CDR3nt: TGTGCCAGCAGCGTAGACGGACAGGGTAGGTTCGAGCAGTACTTC

abundance: .
v_gene: TRBV2
j_gene: TRBJ1-1
d_gene: .
CDR3aa: CASRQDSREAFF
CDR3nt: TGTGCCAGCAGACAGGACAGTAGGGAAGCTTTCTTT

abundance: .
v_gene: TRBV6-1
j_gene: TRBJ2-7
d_gene: .
CDR3aa: CASSETIRGYEQYF
CDR3nt: TGTGCCAGCAGTGAAACGATCAGGGGCTACGAGCAGTACTTC

abundance: .
v_gene: TRBV14
j_gene: TRBJ2-6
d_gene: .
CDR3aa: CASSLRGLIHSGANVLTF
CDR3nt: TGTGCCAGCAGCCTCAGAGGTCTCATCCACTCTGGGGCCAACGTCCTGACTTTC

abundance: .
v_gene: TRBV25-1
j_gene: TRBJ2-7
d_gene: .
CDR3aa: CASSLNRGGSYEQYF
CDR3nt: TGTGCCAGCAGTCTAAACAGGGGAGGTTCCTACGAGCAGTACTTC

abundance: .
v_gene: TRBV10-3
j_gene: TRBJ2-7
d_gene: TRBD1
CDR3aa: CAIMMTGGSDEQYF
CDR3nt: TGTGCCATCATGATGACAGGGGGAAGCGACGAGCAGTACTTC

abundance: .
v_gene: TRBV5-8
j_gene: TRBJ2-7
d_gene: .
CDR3aa: CASSYTGQSSSYEQYF
CDR3nt: TGTGCCAGCAGCTATACCGGACAGTCGAGCTCCTACGAGCAGTACTTC

abundance: .
v_gene: TRBV10-2
j_gene: TRBJ2-1
d_gene: TRBD2
CDR3aa: CASSESKGGSSYNEQFF
CDR3nt: TGCGCCAGCAGTGAGTCGAAGGGCGGGAGCTCCTACAATGAGCAGTTCTTC

abundance: .
v_gene: TRBV28
j_gene: TRBJ1-2
d_gene: TRBD1
CDR3aa: CASSPPNRGGGYTF
CDR3nt: TGTGCCAGCAGTCCTCCTAACAGGGGCGGTGGCTACACCTTC

abundance: .
v_gene: TRBV7-2
j_gene: TRBJ2-1
d_gene: .
CDR3aa: CASSSVVYIEQFF
CDR3nt: TGTGCCAGCAGCTCAGTCGTTTACATCGAGCAGTTCTTC

abundance: few
v_gene: TRBV5-1
j_gene: TRBJ1-2
d_gene: .
CDR3aa: CASSDGAGPYGYTF
CDR3nt: TGCGCCAGCAGCGATGGTGCGGGCCCCTATGGCTACACCTTC

abundance: .
v_gene: TRBV3-1/TRBV3-2
j_gene: TRBJ1-2
d_gene: .
CDR3aa: CASSQDDGGLGYTF
CDR3nt: TGTGCCAGCAGCCAAGATGATGGAGGGCTAGGCTACACCTTC

abundance: .
v_gene: TRBV7-9
j_gene: TRBJ2-7
d_gene: TRBD2
CDR3aa: CASSPDGLGSSEQYF
CDR3nt: TGTGCCAGCAGCCCAGACGGACTAGGCTCTTCCGAGCAGTACTTC

abundance: .
v_gene: TRBV19
j_gene: TRBJ1-2
d_gene: .
CDR3aa: CASRDRGYGYTF
CDR3nt: TGTGCCAGTAGGGACAGAGGCTATGGCTACACCTTC

abundance: .
v_gene: TRBV5-1
j_gene: TRBJ2-2
d_gene: TRBD2
CDR3aa: CASSFSLAGTGELFF
CDR3nt: TGCGCCAGCAGCTTCTCACTAGCGGGAACCGGGGAGCTGTTTTTT

abundance: .
v_gene: TRBV5-1
j_gene: TRBJ2-3
d_gene: TRBD2
CDR3aa: CASTLAGQDRDTQYF
CDR3nt: TGCGCCAGCACCCTAGCGGGGCAGGATAGAGATACGCAGTATTTT

abundance: .
v_gene: TRBV7-2
j_gene: TRBJ1-6
d_gene: .
CDR3aa: CASSLRGQSSYNSPLHF
CDR3nt: TGTGCCAGCAGCTTACGAGGGCAGAGCTCCTATAATTCACCCCTCCACTTT

abundance: .
v_gene: TRBV30
j_gene: TRBJ2-5
d_gene: .
CDR3aa: CAWSSGNQETQYF
CDR3nt: TGTGCCTGGAGTTCAGGAAACCAAGAGACCCAGTACTTC

abundance: few
v_gene: TRBV29-1
j_gene: TRBJ2-2
d_gene: TRBD1
CDR3aa: CSVITPGTENTGELFF
CDR3nt: TGCAGCGTGATAACGCCCGGGACAGAGAACACCGGGGAGCTGTTTTTT

abundance: few
v_gene: TRBV28
j_gene: TRBJ1-1
d_gene: .
CDR3aa: CASSTNTEAFF
CDR3nt: TGTGCCAGCAGTACAAACACTGAAGCTTTCTTT

abundance: .
v_gene: TRBV12-3/TRBV12-4
j_gene: TRBJ2-1
d_gene: TRBD2
CDR3aa: CASRVAGHNEQFF
CDR3nt: TGTGCCAGCAGGGTAGCGGGTCACAATGAGCAGTTCTTC

abundance: .
v_gene: TRBV6-5
j_gene: TRBJ1-5
d_gene: TRBD1
CDR3aa: CASKTGQVSNQPQHF
CDR3nt: TGTGCCAGCAAGACAGGACAGGTCAGCAATCAGCCCCAGCATTTT

abundance: .
v_gene: TRBV6-5
j_gene: TRBJ1-1
d_gene: .
CDR3aa: CASSYFFGGFSFF
CDR3nt: TGTGCCAGCAGTTACTTTTTTGGCGGCTTCTCTTTCTTT

abundance: .
v_gene: TRBV7-9
j_gene: TRBJ1-1
d_gene: .
CDR3aa: CASSLAAVVTEAFF
CDR3nt: TGTGCCAGCAGCTTAGCAGCCGTCGTGACTGAAGCTTTCTTT

abundance: .
v_gene: TRBV9
j_gene: TRBJ1-5
d_gene: .
CDR3aa: CASSVSASHNQPQHF
CDR3nt: TGTGCCAGCAGCGTAAGCGCCAGCCACAATCAGCCCCAGCATTTT

abundance: few
v_gene: TRBV2
j_gene: TRBJ2-6
d_gene: TRBD1
CDR3aa: CASSGLAGGLSGANVLTF
CDR3nt: TGTGCCAGCAGTGGTCTGGCAGGGGGCCTCTCTGGGGCCAACGTCCTGACTTTC

abundance: .
v_gene: TRBV6-5
j_gene: TRBJ2-7
d_gene: .
CDR3aa: CATESGSSYEQYF
CDR3nt: TGTGCCACCGAAAGTGGGAGTTCCTACGAGCAGTACTTC

abundance: few
v_gene: TRBV6-4
j_gene: TRBJ2-1
d_gene: TRBD2
CDR3aa: CASSATSGRSLSSYNEQFF
CDR3nt: TGTGCCAGCAGTGCGACTAGCGGGAGGTCTTTGAGCTCCTACAATGAGCAGTTCTTC

abundance: .
v_gene: TRBV18
j_gene: TRBJ2-5
d_gene: TRBD1
CDR3aa: CASSPPGQVSKTQYF
CDR3nt: TGTGCCAGCTCACCCCCGGGACAGGTGTCAAAGACCCAGTACTTC

abundance: .
v_gene: TRBV3-1/TRBV3-2
j_gene: TRBJ2-5
d_gene: .
CDR3aa: CASSQGGQETQYF
CDR3nt: TGTGCCAGCAGCCAGGGGGGACAAGAGACCCAGTACTTC

abundance: .
v_gene: TRBV9
j_gene: TRBJ1-3
d_gene: .
CDR3aa: CASSVALGASGNTIYF
CDR3nt: TGTGCCAGCAGCGTAGCTCTAGGGGCCTCCGGAAACACCATATATTTT